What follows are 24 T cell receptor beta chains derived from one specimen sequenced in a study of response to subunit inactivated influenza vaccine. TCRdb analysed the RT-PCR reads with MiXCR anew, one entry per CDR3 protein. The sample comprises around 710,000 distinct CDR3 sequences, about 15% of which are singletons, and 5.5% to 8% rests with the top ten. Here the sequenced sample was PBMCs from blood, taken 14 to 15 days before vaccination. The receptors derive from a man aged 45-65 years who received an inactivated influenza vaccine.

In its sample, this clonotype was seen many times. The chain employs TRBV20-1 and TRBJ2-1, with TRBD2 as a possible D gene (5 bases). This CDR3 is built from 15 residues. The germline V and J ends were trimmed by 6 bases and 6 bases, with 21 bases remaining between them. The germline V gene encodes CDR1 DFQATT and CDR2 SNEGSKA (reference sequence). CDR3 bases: TGCAGTGCCACGCGAGCGGTGGAGTGGATCAATGAGCAGTTCTTC. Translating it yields CSATRAVEWINEQFF.

CDR3: CASSPAGHRDYGYTF. The CDR3 coding sequence is TGCGCCAGCAGCCCAGCGGGACACCGGGACTATGGCTACACCTTC. The rearrangement uses TRBV5-1 and TRBJ1-2; D is possibly TRBD1 (6 bases). CDR3 length: 15 amino acids. Trimming took off 4 bases at V and 3 bases at J, with 16 bases between the two ends. Germline CDR1 SGHRS, CDR2 YFSETQ.

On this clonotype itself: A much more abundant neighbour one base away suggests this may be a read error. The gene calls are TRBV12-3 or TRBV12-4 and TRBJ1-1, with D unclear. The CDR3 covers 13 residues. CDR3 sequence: CASSLKMNTEALF. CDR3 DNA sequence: TGTGCCAGCAGTCTTAAGATGAACACTGAAGCTCTCTTT.

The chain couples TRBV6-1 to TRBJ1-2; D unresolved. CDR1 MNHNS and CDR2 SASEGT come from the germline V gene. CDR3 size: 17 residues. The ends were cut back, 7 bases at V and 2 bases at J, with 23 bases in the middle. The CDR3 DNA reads TGTGCCAGCACTCCAACCTCGGGAGGCAGGCCCAACTATGGCTACACCTTC. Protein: CASTPTSGGRPNYGYTF.

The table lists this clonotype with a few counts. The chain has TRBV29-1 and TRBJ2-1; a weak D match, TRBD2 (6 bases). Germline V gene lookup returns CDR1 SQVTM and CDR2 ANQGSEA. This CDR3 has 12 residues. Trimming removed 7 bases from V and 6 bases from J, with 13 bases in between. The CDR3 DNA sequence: TGCAGCGGGGGAGGTTTCGGCAATGAGCAGTTCTTC. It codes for CSGGGFGNEQFF.

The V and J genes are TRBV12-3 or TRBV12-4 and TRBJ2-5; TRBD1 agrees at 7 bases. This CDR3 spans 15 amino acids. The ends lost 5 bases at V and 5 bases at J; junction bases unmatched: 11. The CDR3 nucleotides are TGTGCCAGCAGTCCACAGGGGAGTCGTTGGGAGACCCAGTACTTC. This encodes CASSPQGSRWETQYF.

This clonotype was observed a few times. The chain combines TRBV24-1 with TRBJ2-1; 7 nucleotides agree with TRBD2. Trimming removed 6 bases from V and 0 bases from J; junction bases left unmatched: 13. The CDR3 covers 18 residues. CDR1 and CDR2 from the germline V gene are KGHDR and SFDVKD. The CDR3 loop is CATSTRAGVLSSYNEQFF. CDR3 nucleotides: TGTGCCACCAGTACCCGGGCGGGAGTCCTTAGCTCCTACAATGAGCAGTTCTTC.

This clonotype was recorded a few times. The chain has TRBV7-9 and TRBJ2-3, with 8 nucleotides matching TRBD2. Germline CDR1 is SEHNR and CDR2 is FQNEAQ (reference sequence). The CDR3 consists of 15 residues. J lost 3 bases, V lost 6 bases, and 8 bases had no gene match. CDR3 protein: CASSAAGGSTDTQYF. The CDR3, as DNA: TGTGCCAGCAGTGCCGCGGGGGGCAGTACAGATACGCAGTATTTT.

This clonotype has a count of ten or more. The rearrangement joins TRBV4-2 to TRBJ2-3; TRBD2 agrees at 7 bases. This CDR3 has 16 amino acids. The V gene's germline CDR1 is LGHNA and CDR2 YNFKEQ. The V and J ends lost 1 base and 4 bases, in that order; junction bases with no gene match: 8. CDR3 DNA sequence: TGTGCCAGCAGCCAAGGCGGAGCGGGAAACTCAGATACGCAGTATTTT. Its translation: CASSQGGAGNSDTQYF.

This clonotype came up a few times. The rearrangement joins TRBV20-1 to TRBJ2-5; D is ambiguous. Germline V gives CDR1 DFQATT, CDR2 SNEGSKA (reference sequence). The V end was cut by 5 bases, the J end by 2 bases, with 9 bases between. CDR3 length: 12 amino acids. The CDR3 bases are TGCAGTGCTGTTAGCTTTCAAGAGACCCAGTACTTC. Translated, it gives CSAVSFQETQYF.

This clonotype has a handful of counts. The CDR3 DNA reads as TGCGCCAGCAGCTTGGGAGACAGGGACCAAGAGACCCAGTACTTC. Its translation is CASSLGDRDQETQYF. The rearrangement joins TRBV5-1 to TRBJ2-5, with 7 bases that match TRBD1. The germline V gene encodes CDR1 SGHRS and CDR2 YFSETQ. With V trimmed by 0 bases and J by 0 bases, 2 bases remained unmatched. This CDR3 spans 15 amino acids.

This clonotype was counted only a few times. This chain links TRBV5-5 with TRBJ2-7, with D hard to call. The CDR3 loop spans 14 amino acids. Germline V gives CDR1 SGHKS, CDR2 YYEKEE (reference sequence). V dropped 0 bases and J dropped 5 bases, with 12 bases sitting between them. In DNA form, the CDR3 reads TGTGCCAGCAGCTTGGCCAGTTCAGTCAACGAGCAGTACTTC. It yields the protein CASSLASSVNEQYF.

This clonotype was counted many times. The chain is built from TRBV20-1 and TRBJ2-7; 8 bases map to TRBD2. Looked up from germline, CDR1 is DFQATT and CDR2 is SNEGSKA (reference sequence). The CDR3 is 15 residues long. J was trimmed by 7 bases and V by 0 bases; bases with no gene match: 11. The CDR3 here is CSARDTAGDPKEQYF. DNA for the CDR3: TGCAGTGCTAGAGATACAGCGGGGGACCCTAAAGAGCAGTACTTC.

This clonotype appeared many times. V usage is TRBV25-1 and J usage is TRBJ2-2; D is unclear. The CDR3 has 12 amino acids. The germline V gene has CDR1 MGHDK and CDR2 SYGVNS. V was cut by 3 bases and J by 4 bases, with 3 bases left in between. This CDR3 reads CASSELTGELFF. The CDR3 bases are TGTGCCAGCAGTGAGCTCACCGGGGAGCTGTTTTTT.

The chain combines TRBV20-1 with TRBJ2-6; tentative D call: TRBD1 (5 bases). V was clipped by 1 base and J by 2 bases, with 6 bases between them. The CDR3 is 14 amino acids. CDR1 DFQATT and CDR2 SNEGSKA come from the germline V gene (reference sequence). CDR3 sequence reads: CSARAQAGANVLTF. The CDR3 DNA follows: TGCAGTGCTAGAGCACAGGCTGGGGCCAACGTCCTGACTTTC.

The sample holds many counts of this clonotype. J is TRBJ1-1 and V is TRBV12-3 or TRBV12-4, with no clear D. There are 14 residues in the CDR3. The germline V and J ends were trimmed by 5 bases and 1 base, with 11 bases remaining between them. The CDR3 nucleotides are TGTGCCAGCAGTAGCGAAAGGAGGAACACTGAAGCTTTCTTT. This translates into CASSSERRNTEAFF.

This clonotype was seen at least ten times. Written as DNA, the CDR3 is TGTGCCAGTTCCCTAGTACCTCCGGGCAATGAGCAGTTCTTC. Protein product: CASSLVPPGNEQFF. V usage is TRBV12-3 or TRBV12-4 and J usage is TRBJ2-1; no reliable D call. CDR3 size: 14 residues. Trimming removed 9 bases at V and 6 bases at J, with 18 bases between.

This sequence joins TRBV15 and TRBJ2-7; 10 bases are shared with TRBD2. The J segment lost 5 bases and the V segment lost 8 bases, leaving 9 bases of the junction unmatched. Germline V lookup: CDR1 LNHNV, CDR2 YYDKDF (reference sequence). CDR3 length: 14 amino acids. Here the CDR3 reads CATQISGRSDEQYF. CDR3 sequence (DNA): TGTGCCACCCAAATTAGCGGGAGGTCTGACGAGCAGTACTTC.

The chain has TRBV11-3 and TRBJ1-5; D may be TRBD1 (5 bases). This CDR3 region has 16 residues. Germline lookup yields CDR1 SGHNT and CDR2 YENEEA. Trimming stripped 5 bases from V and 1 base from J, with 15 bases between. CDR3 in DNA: TGTGCCAGCAGCAGTACCAGGGATTGGAGCAATCAGCCCCAGCATTTT. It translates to CASSSTRDWSNQPQHF.

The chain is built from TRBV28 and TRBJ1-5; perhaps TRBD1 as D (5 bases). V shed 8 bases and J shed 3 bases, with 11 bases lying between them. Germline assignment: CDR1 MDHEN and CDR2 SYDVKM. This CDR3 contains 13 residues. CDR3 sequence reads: CASSDSYNQPQHF. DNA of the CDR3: TGTGCCAGCTCTGACAGTTACAATCAGCCCCAGCATTTT.

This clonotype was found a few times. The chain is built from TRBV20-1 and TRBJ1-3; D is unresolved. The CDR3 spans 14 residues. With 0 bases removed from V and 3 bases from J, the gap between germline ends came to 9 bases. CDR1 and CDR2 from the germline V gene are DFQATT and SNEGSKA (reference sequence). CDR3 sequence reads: CSARDPDGGNTIYF. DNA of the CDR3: TGCAGTGCTAGAGATCCCGACGGTGGAAACACCATATATTTT.

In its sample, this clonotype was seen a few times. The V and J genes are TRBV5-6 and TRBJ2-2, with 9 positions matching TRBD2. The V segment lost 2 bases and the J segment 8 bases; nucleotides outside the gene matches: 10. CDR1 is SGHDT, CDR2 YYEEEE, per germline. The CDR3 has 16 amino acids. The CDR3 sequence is CASSFRLAGSSGELFF. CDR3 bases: TGTGCCAGCAGCTTTCGGCTAGCGGGAAGTAGTGGGGAGCTGTTTTTT.

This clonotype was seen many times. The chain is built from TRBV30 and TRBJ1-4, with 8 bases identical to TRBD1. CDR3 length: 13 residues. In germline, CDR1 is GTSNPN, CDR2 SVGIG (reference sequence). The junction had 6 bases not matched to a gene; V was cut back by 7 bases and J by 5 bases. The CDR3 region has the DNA TGTGCCTCCAACAGGGACAGGAATGAAAAACTGTTTTTT. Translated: CASNRDRNEKLFF.

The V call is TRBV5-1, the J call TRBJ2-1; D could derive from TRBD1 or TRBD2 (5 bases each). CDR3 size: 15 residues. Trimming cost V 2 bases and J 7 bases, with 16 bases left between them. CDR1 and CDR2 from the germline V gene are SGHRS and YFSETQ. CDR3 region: CASSFGTPSPNEQFF. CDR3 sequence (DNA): TGCGCCAGCAGCTTTGGGACCCCCTCGCCTAATGAGCAGTTCTTC. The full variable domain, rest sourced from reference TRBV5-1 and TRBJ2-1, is KAGVTQTPRYLIKTRGQQVTLSCSPISGHRSVSWYQQTPGQGLQFLFEYFSETQRNKGNFPGRFSGRQFSNSRSEMNVSTLELGDSALYLCASSFGTPSPNEQFFGPGTRLTVL.